The rows below give T cell receptor beta chains drawn from one sample of a study of technical replicates of blood from a handful of donors. Sequencing was performed with immunoSEQ multiplex PCR; in TCRdb, only in-frame clones are kept and a portion is missing. Among 65,000 to 90,000 clones, approximately 86% were seen once, and the ten largest hold 4.8%. The material sequenced was PBMCs. These TCRs come from a human donor in good health. Some clones in this sample may be carry-over from other donors' samples. CDR3s include the opening cysteine and the closing phenylalanine or tryptophan. The order of the fields is clone size, D gene, V gene, J gene, CDR3 DNA, CDR3 protein. D genes are given only for firm matches. Size values are once, few and many counts, or a class for expanded clones, and some rows have none.

>once|.|TRBV6-5|TRBJ1-2
TGTGCCAGCAGCCCCCAATTTGACAGTACGAGTGGCTACACCTTC
CASSPQFDSTSGYTF
>.|.|TRBV5-1|TRBJ2-1
TGCGCCAGCAGCGCCGTCCCCGGGGATGAGCAGTTCTTC
CASSAVPGDEQFF
>.|.|TRBV6-6|TRBJ1-4
TGTGCCAGCAGACCGAGGGTGACAGGTGCTAATGAAAAACTGTTTTTT
CASRPRVTGANEKLFF
>.|.|TRBV18|TRBJ1-2
TGTGCCAGCTCACCACTAGGGCAGGGGCTCAACTATGGCTACACCTTC
CASSPLGQGLNYGYTF
>.|TRBD2|TRBV15|TRBJ2-1
TGTGCCACCAGCGGGGGAGGGGACAATGAGCAGTTCTTC
CATSGGGDNEQFF
>.|.|TRBV4-1|TRBJ2-2
TGCGCCAGCAGCCGCAGGGATTTTGTGAACACCGGGGAGCTGTTTTTT
CASSRRDFVNTGELFF
>.|.|TRBV27|TRBJ2-1
TGTGCCAGCAGTTTACAGACAGGCTACAATGAGCAGTTCTTC
CASSLQTGYNEQFF
>.|.|TRBV2|TRBJ1-1
TGTGCCAGCAGCCAATCTTGGGGGGGGGAAGCTTTCTTT
CASSQSWGGEAFF
>.|TRBD2|TRBV4-3|TRBJ2-1
TGCGCCAGCACCCCCAGAGCGGGGCGGGGCAATGAGCAGTTCTTC
CASTPRAGRGNEQFF
>once|TRBD1|TRBV11-1|TRBJ1-6
TGTGCCAGCAGCTTAGTAATTCGACAGGGGGACGCACCCCTCCACTTT
CASSLVIRQGDAPLHF
>.|.|TRBV7-2|TRBJ2-7
TGTGCCAGCAGCCCTTCCTACGAGCAGTACTTC
CASSPSYEQYF
>.|.|TRBV6-1|TRBJ1-2
TGTGCCAGCAGTGAAGCGGGGGGACTTGGCTACACCTTC
CASSEAGGLGYTF
>.|.|TRBV29-1|TRBJ2-1
TGCAGCGTTGCTGCAGACAGCAGCTCCTACAATGAGCAGTTCTTC
CSVAADSSSYNEQFF
>.|TRBD1|TRBV5-8|TRBJ1-2
TGTGCCAGCACCATTTCCGGGACAGTAAATGGCTACACCTTC
CASTISGTVNGYTF
>.|.|TRBV6-6|TRBJ2-7
TGTGCCAGCACCGCTGGGTCCAGGGGCCCCTACGAGCAGTACTTC
CASTAGSRGPYEQYF
>.|TRBD1|TRBV2|TRBJ1-5
TGTGCCAGCAGTTGGACAGGGGTGCAGCCCCAGCATTTT
CASSWTGVQPQHF
>.|TRBD1|TRBV6-1|TRBJ2-6
TGTGCCAGCAGTCAAGACAGGGGAGGGGCCAACGTCCTGACTTTC
CASSQDRGGANVLTF
>.|TRBD1|TRBV4-3|TRBJ2-3
TGCGCCAGCAGAAAAGGGACAGCTAGCACAGATACGCAGTATTTT
CASRKGTASTDTQYF
>.|TRBD2|TRBV4-1|TRBJ2-4
TGCGCCAGCAGGTCACTAGCGGGCGGGGCCAAAAACATTCAGTACTTC
CASRSLAGGAKNIQYF
>few|.|TRBV7-9|TRBJ1-2
TGTGCCAGCAGCCCAGACTATGGCTACACCTTC
CASSPDYGYTF
>.|.|TRBV6-5|TRBJ2-5
TGTGCCAGCACCGACGGGGAAGAGACCCAGTACTTC
CASTDGEETQYF
>.|TRBD1|TRBV7-9|TRBJ2-7
TGTGCCAGCAGCTTAGCCCAAATCACCGGGACAGCCGAGCAGTACTTC
CASSLAQITGTAEQYF
>.|TRBD2|TRBV7-2|TRBJ2-1
TGTGCCAGCAGCAAAGCACTAGCGGGAGAATCCAATGAGCAGTTCTTC
CASSKALAGESNEQFF
>.|TRBD1|TRBV9|TRBJ2-7
TGTGCCAGCAGCGGATCCGGGACAGGGCTGTACGAGCAGTACTTC
CASSGSGTGLYEQYF
>.|TRBD2|TRBV30|TRBJ2-7
TGTGCCTGGAGTTTCTATAGCGGGGAATACGAGCAGTACTTC
CAWSFYSGEYEQYF
>.|.|TRBV27|TRBJ2-1
TGTGCCAGCAGTCCGTCTCCTTACAATGAGCAGTTCTTC
CASSPSPYNEQFF
>.|TRBD1|TRBV5-1|TRBJ2-7
TGCGCCAGCAGCCAATGGACAGGGGAGGACGAGCAGTACTTC
CASSQWTGEDEQYF
>.|.|TRBV10-3|TRBJ1-2
TGTGCCATCAGTGAGAGGCCGGCGACAGTCAATGGCTACACCTTC
CAISERPATVNGYTF
>.|TRBD1|TRBV19|TRBJ2-7
TGTGCCAGTAGTTTACAGGGGGGCCACTCCTACGAGCAGTACTTC
CASSLQGGHSYEQYF
>few|.|TRBV6-5|TRBJ2-1
TGTGCCAGCAGTTACTCCCTAGGGGGTAATGAGCAGTTCTTC
CASSYSLGGNEQFF
>.|TRBD2|TRBV5-5|TRBJ2-3
TGTGCCAGCAGCACAACTAGCGGAGTCCTGGATACGCAGTATTTT
CASSTTSGVLDTQYF
>.|.|TRBV6-1|TRBJ2-1
TGTGCCAGCAGTGAACCGGCGACTTCCAAGAATGAGCAGTTCTTC
CASSEPATSKNEQFF
>.|TRBD1|TRBV4-3|TRBJ1-2
TGCGCCAGCAGCCAAGGTCATGGGACAGGGGGTAGTGGCTACACCTTC
CASSQGHGTGGSGYTF
>.|.|TRBV30|TRBJ2-3
TGTGCCTGGAGTAAGGGGACAGATACGCAGTATTTT
CAWSKGTDTQYF
>.|TRBD2|TRBV4-1|TRBJ2-1
TGCGCCAGCAGCCCCTGGACTAGAGGTGAGCAGTTCTTC
CASSPWTRGEQFF
>.|.|TRBV7-2|TRBJ2-3
TGTGCCAGCAGCTTATCTAGAATTAGCACAGATACGCAGTATTTT
CASSLSRISTDTQYF
>.|TRBD2|TRBV15|TRBJ2-7
TGTGCCACCAGCGCCGGACTAGCGGGAGTGCGTGAGCAGTACTTC
CATSAGLAGVREQYF
>.|.|TRBV2|TRBJ1-2
TGTGCCAGCACCGGACAGCCGACCGTCTATGGCTACACCTTC
CASTGQPTVYGYTF
>.|.|TRBV4-2|TRBJ2-6
TGTGCCAGCAGCCAAGATTACGGCTCTGGGGCCAACGTCCTGACTTTC
CASSQDYGSGANVLTF
>.|TRBD2|TRBV2|TRBJ2-4
TGTGCCAGCAGATCGGGACTAGCGGGAAACATTCAGTACTTC
CASRSGLAGNIQYF
>.|.|TRBV4-1|TRBJ1-1
TGCGCCAGCAGCGCCCGCCGCCTGACAGATCCTAACACTGAAGCTTTCTTT
CASSARRLTDPNTEAFF
>.|TRBD2|TRBV5-1|TRBJ2-5
TGCGCCAGCAGCTTGGTTTCACGCGGGGGGGAACGGTACCAAGAGACCCAGTACTTC
CASSLVSRGGERYQETQYF
>few|.|TRBV7-9|TRBJ1-1
TGTGCCAGCCACCGCGAGGGACTCCTAGCTTTCTTT
CASHREGLLAFF
>.|TRBD2|TRBV18|TRBJ2-5
TGTGCCAGCTCACCTCGGGCGGGAGAGGTCGAGACCCAGTACTTC
CASSPRAGEVETQYF
>.|TRBD2|TRBV30|TRBJ2-7
TGTGCCTGGAGTGGGCTAGCGGGAGTCCACGAGCAGTACTTC
CAWSGLAGVHEQYF
>.|.|TRBV5-6|TRBJ2-2
TGTGCCAGCAGCTTGGTGAGGCAGGGGACCGGGGAGCTGTTTTTT
CASSLVRQGTGELFF
>.|.|TRBV30|TRBJ2-7
TGTGCCTGGAGTGTCTCTAACGAGCAGTACTTC
CAWSVSNEQYF
>.|.|TRBV29-1|TRBJ2-1
TGCAGCGCCGAACCTGGGCTCAATGAGCAGTTCTTC
CSAEPGLNEQFF
>.|.|TRBV9|TRBJ2-2
TGTGCCAGCAGCGGAACCCTAGCGACAGCCACCGGGGAGCTGTTTTTT
CASSGTLATATGELFF